This T cell receptor beta chain was sequenced in a study of T cells in Graves' hyperthyroidism and ophthalmopathy. Whole-study context: The initial diagnosis was the point when peripheral blood was collected, ahead of any treatment.

Germline values: CDR1 SNHLY, CDR2 FYNNEI. V lost 2 bases, J lost 2 bases, and 3 bases stayed unmatched. The CDR3 is made up of 14 amino acids. There were TCR beta CDR3 regions amplified from RNA transcripts. With the HTBI primer set, the TCR CDR3 went through a first round of RT-PCR. Using its own MiXCR run on the multiplex PCR reads, TCRdb lists one record per CDR3 protein. Of hundreds of thousands of distinct CDR3 sequences in the sample, roughly 19% were seen once. Diagnoses were made from clinical symptoms, serum measures (thyroxine and TRAb), thyroid ultrasound and orbital computed tomography. Study-wide findings and caveats: Blood samples included most of the expanded thyroid clonotypes exceeding 0.001.

As to this clonotype: Antigen unknown.

This clonotype was obtained from a man aged 50 to 59 with Graves' ophthalmopathy. The chain has TRBV2 and TRBJ2-7; 7 bases agree with TRBD2. The sequencing input was blood. In DNA, the CDR3 is TGTGCCAGCAGTGAACCGGGGACTACCTACGAGCAGTACTTC. Protein product: CASSEPGTTYEQYF.